This T cell receptor beta chain came from a study of cytomegalovirus exposure and HLA in healthy donors. On the study more broadly: The 95 to 150 validation repertoires were produced on the same platform as the 650 to 800 repertoires of the first cohort. This was reported in a later analysis.

CDR1 is LNHNV, CDR2 YYDKDF, per germline (reference sequence). Trimming removed 0 bases at V and 4 bases at J, with 7 bases between. The CDR3 runs 13 residues. TCRdb keeps only in-frame clones here, not all; method: immunoSEQ multiplex PCR. The data contain about 150,000 clones, 70% to 85% of them singletons. Input material: PBMCs. The V call is TRBV15, the J call TRBJ2-7, with unresolved D. The receptor was isolated from a man aged 25 to 40 in good health and CMV-seropositive. The CDR3 spells CATSRDRRYEQYF. CDR3 DNA: TGTGCCACCAGCAGAGATCGCAGGTACGAGCAGTACTTC.